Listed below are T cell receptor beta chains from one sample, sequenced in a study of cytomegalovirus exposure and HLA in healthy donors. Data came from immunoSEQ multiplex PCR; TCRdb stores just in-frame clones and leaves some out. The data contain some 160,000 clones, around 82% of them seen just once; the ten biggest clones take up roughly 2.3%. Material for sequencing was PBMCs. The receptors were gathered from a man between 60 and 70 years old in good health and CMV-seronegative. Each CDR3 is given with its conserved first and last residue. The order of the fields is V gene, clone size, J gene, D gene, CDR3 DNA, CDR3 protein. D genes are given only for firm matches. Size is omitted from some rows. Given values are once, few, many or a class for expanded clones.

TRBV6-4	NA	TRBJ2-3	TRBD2	TGTGCCAGCAGTACATCAGCGGGGGGATTAAATACGCAGTATTTT	CASSTSAGGLNTQYF
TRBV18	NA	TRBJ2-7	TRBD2	TGTTCCAGCTCACCACTGCCGGGACTAGCGACCCAGGGGTCCTACGAGCAGTACTTC	CSSSPLPGLATQGSYEQYF
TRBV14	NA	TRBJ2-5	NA	TGTGCCAGCAGCACCCGCCAGGGGGGTGCCCTTTGGGAGACCCAGTACTTC	CASSTRQGGALWETQYF
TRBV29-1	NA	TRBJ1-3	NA	TGCAGCGTTGGTCTCTATGGAAACACCATATATTTT	CSVGLYGNTIYF
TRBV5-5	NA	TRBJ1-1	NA	TGTGCCAGCAGGCCGGGGACACCCCCTGAAGCTTTCTTT	CASRPGTPPEAFF
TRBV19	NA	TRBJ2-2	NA	TGTGCCAGTAGTTCTCGTCGGAGCACCGGGGAGCTGTTTTTT	CASSSRRSTGELFF
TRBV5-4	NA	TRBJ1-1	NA	TGTGCCAGCAGCCTAAGGACAGTCTCTAACACTGAAGCTTTCTTT	CASSLRTVSNTEAFF
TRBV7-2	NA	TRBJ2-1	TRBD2	TGTGCCAGCAGCCTTCGGACTAGCGGGAACTCCTACAATGAGCAGTTCTTC	CASSLRTSGNSYNEQFF
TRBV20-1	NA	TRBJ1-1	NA	TGCAGTGGCGAGGGCACTGAAGCTTTCTTT	CSGEGTEAFF
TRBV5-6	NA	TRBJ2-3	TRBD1	TGTGCCAGCAGGACTCAGGGGGCCTTGCTGGATACGCAGTATTTT	CASRTQGALLDTQYF
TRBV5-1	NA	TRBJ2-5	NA	TGCGCCAGCAGCTTCCAAACAGGGAATGCGGAGGAGACCCAGTACTTC	CASSFQTGNAEETQYF
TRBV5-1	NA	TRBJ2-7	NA	TGCGCCAGCAGCCCCCAACCGCGGACAGTTAGCTCCTACGAGCAGTACTTC	CASSPQPRTVSSYEQYF
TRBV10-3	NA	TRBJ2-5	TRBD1	TGTGCCATCAGCCGGAACCAGGGGGTTCAAGAGACCCAGTACTTC	CAISRNQGVQETQYF
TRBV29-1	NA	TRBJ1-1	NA	TGCAGCGTTGGAGCGTCGGGGAGGTCTTTCTTT	CSVGASGRSFF
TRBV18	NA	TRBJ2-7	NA	TGTGCCAGCTCACCCCAGGGGCGCGAGCAGTACTTC	CASSPQGREQYF
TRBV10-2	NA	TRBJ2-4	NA	TGCGCCAGCTTGCCCGACTCCGGGTTCCTAAAAAACATTCAGTACTTC	CASLPDSGFLKNIQYF
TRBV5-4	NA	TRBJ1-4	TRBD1	TGTGCCAGCAGCTTTACAGGGGGCCTAAATGAAAAACTGTTTTTT	CASSFTGGLNEKLFF
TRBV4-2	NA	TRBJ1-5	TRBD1	TGTGCCAGCAGCCAAGATCTAGTTAAGACAGGGGAATTTAGCAATCAGCCCCAGCATTTT	CASSQDLVKTGEFSNQPQHF
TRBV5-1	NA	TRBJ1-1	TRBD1	TGCGCCAGCAGCGTCGGGACAGGGGACATGAACACTGAAGCTTTCTTT	CASSVGTGDMNTEAFF
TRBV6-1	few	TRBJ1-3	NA	TGTGCCAGCAGGCTCGGGGACACCATATATTTT	CASRLGDTIYF
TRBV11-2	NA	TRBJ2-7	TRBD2	TGTGCCAGCAGCTCACTAGCGGGGGACTACGAGCAGTACTTC	CASSSLAGDYEQYF
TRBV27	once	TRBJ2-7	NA	TGTGCCAGCATTAGTTCGCTAGCGCAGCCCTACGAGCAGTACTTC	CASISSLAQPYEQYF
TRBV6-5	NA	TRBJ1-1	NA	TGTGCCAGCAGTAACCGGGACACAACTAACACTGAAGCTTTCTTT	CASSNRDTTNTEAFF